The entry below describes one TCR beta chain. This clone turned up a few times. Its antigen specificity is not known. No clone much larger than this one lies a single base away; base qualities are absent. In total, about 650 healthy bone marrow donors made up the cohort. At the time of sampling, every cohort member was nominally healthy, though immune exposures that went unrecorded were likely present. The donor tested CMV seropositive, placing the donor among the 289 seropositive members of the cohort. Every donor gave a peripheral blood sample, and the peripheral blood mononuclear cells from that sample were used for TCR beta sequencing. The Qiagen DNeasy Blood Extraction Kit was used to extract genomic DNA from the blood cell samples. The data derive from a study of cytomegalovirus exposure and HLA in healthy donors (dated by TCRdb to about 2017). With respect to the entire study: An earlier analysis of approximately 640 of the donors reported 276 Gb of sequence data and around 110 million unique TCR beta sequences from 150 million to 200 million T cells. An early release that covered several hundred HLA-typed donors contained about 300 gigabases of sequencing data and around 85 million unique TCR sequences. Of the roughly 400 genotyped donors, approximately 80% fell in the genetic ancestry cluster associated with self-reported Caucasian donors. The aim of the study was to test whether cataloging public T cell receptors could identify signatures of past pathogen exposure. The study profiled the T cell repertoires of some 610 subjects by immunosequencing and related them to cytomegalovirus serostatus. Along with the approximately 600-subject first cohort, a separate validation cohort of approximately 110 different subjects was used. To predict cytomegalovirus infection status, the study brought together high-throughput TCR immunosequencing, statistical association of individual TCRs with disease status, and machine learning. A later analysis re-examined previously published TCR beta repertoires from over 500 donors and added high-resolution HLA genotyping to investigate patterns of TCR occurrence. The later analysis used no new phenotypic data to find candidate immune exposures, relying instead on TCR beta sequences and their occurrence across donors. To decide whether each TCR beta V gene segment behaved as functional or pseudogenic, an earlier analysis of some 600 of the donors relied on high-throughput TCR beta sequencing. Alongside the repertoire data, information on donor age, sex, ethnicity and CMV serostatus was compiled. A later genetic analysis took genome-wide SNP genotypes for about 55% of the 666 donors and used that subset as a discovery cohort. All discovery cohort repertoires had been generated using a single sequencing platform. HLA typing covered class I and class II loci at four-digit resolution. The number of typed donors differed by locus: about 620-640 for A, B, C, DRB1 and DQB1; 522 for DQA1; 606 for DPA1; and 450 to 480 for DPB1. Roughly 5 DR-DQ haplotypes were handled as single units for association and clustering because linkage in the cohort was strong. Across about 380 genotyped donors of the cohort, an average of about 200,000 unique TCR beta nucleotide sequences per donor were sequenced, and roughly a sixth of those sequences were non-productive. General study outcomes and caveats: Because some donors lacked HLA typing at each locus, the association tests relied only on the typed subset. In a later analysis, the rate of TCR association differed among HLA loci, with DRB1 alleles having the most associated TCRs and HLA-C alleles having the fewest. A total of 150 or so TCR beta chains were listed by the study as associated with cytomegalovirus. An earlier analysis of roughly 570 of the donors showed that most TCR beta V segments appeared in productive rearrangements either about 90% or about 30% of the time, which broadly matched IMGT annotations. A later analysis reported that several top co-occurrence clusters appeared linked to parvovirus B19, influenza, CMV and Epstein-Barr virus. In a later analysis, most CMV-associated TCR beta chains were found to appear HLA-restricted, with HLA associations seemingly driven largely by CMV exposure. A later analysis associated about 16,000 TCR beta sequences with specific HLA alleles at a false discovery rate of 0.05. Some IMGT-functional V segments, including TRBV6-2 and TRBV6-3, could not be distinguished by the 87-base-pair reads and were therefore excluded. Assigning TCR associations to individual alleles was difficult when HLA alleles, especially DR and DQ, strongly co-occurred. In this cohort, only TCR beta chains were sequenced, and detectable features were limited by the absence of alpha or paired-chain data. The only immune exposure information available for the cohort was CMV serostatus. According to the authors, the approach could potentially be generalized to other disease states and immunological phenotypes. In a later genetic analysis, a missense DCLRE1C variant was associated with V-gene and J-gene trimming of TCR beta chains, and the association was replicated in an independent cohort. A further reported finding was that TCR beta sequences accurately predicted the HLA-A and HLA-B alleles for most subjects in the first cohort. A later genetic analysis reported fewer N-insertions in productive TCRs among donors in an Asian-associated ancestry cluster than the roughly 700-donor mean. Cytomegalovirus status was reported to be diagnosed by the classifier with high specificity and sensitivity in both the original and validation cohorts. A group of highly shared sequence variants was considered likely to be a technical artifact of the sequencing pipeline. Because counts were too low, fewer than 20 rarely observed V segments, including chromosome 9 orphons, were excluded from the earlier analysis of several hundred of the donors. Most TCR sequences were observed very rarely across donors, whereas some public TCRs were present in many individuals. Correlated functional status among segregating V segments might reflect linkage disequilibrium, but an unknown experimental factor could not be ruled out. In a later analysis, HLA-associated TCR beta chains were found to be more clonally expanded and to have lower generation probabilities than equally common non-associated chains. In vitro tests confirmed that a few of the cytomegalovirus-associated TCR beta chains recognize cytomegalovirus antigens. Presence/absence analyses assumed roughly uniform sequencing depth across donors, an assumption that may not hold.

The library came from the immunoSEQ multiplex PCR assay. For the multiplex PCR, a mixture combining 60 forward primers for TCR Vbeta segments and 13 reverse primers for TCR Jbeta segments was used. The CDR3 region of rearranged TCR beta genes was amplified from genomic DNA with a multiplex PCR assay. On the Illumina HiSeq System, the amplified TCR beta libraries were sequenced as 87-base-pair reads. As for the original processing: A later analysis tallied some 79 million unique TCR beta chains across the 550 to 850 repertoires, and approximately 11 million of those chains were shared by two or more donors. A nearest-neighbor algorithm error-corrected the raw reads and collapsed the reads into unique sequences, merging closely related sequences to remove PCR and sequencing errors. To assign V, D and J gene segments, CDR3 sequences were aligned to IMGT reference sequences. For a sequence to be retained, a match of at least six nucleotides was required to both a V gene segment and a J gene segment. Rearrangements were classified as productive when the CDR3 lacked stop codons and remained in frame with V and J, and all other rearrangements were classified as non-productive. Following IMGT convention, CDR3 was defined as the stretch from the second conserved V-encoded cysteine to the conserved J-encoded phenylalanine. In an earlier analysis of 587 of the donors, sequences lacking an unambiguous match to a single V gene segment were excluded. In an earlier analysis of about 590 of the donors, a V segment was called functional when productive rearrangements were above 56.7%, and segregating when the standard deviation between donors exceeded 5%. A statistical classification framework was developed to diagnose cytomegalovirus status using the catalog of TCR beta chain sequences. V and J gene assignment, in a later analysis, came from comparing TCR nucleotide sequences with IMGT/GENE-DB human TR gene sequences. The TCRdist pipeline was used in a later analysis to assign CDR3 sequences and most-parsimonious VDJ recombination scenarios. In a later analysis, each TCR beta chain was defined by its CDR3 amino acid sequence together with its V-gene family, and reads lacking a unique V-gene family were excluded. To address suspected cross-contamination and a sequencing artifact, a later analysis removed several hundred highly shared, low-generation-probability nucleotide sequences. In a later analysis, a clonal expansion index for each public chain was calculated from normalized within-repertoire ranks of inferred template counts. A later analysis computed generation probabilities with a VDJ recombination model fitted to out-of-frame rearrangements, and checked the results against IGoR. In a later analysis, TCR-TCR, TCR-HLA and TCR-CMV co-occurrence was scored with hypergeometric tests, and a repertoire-size bias correction was applied to TCR pairs. To estimate false discovery rates, a later analysis permuted the HLA or CMV assignments 20 times. In a later analysis, co-occurring TCRs were grouped with DBSCAN, and TCRdist sequence similarity was added when clustering was performed within HLA-allele-positive subsets. For co-occurrence clustering, repertoires with fewer than 30,000 or more than 120,000 public chains were excluded, along with about five repertoires with anomalous nucleotide sharing. Imported from immuneACCESS, the table was reduced by TCRdb to in-frame sequences with V and J called. These copies leave out some clones; in studies compared against another copy, an unresolved V gene accounts for under half, and the cause of the remainder is not known. D and trimming come from the DNA, and the V and J calls and clone size come from that table. This sample has 160,000 or so clones in its table, and roughly 82% of those were observed once. The top ten clones comprise approximately 6.3% of the sample.

As encoded in the germline V gene (reference sequence), CDR1 is PRHDT while CDR2 is FYEKMQ. V was cut back by 0 bases and J by 7 bases, leaving a gap of 6 bases between them. There are 12 amino acids in the CDR3, from cysteine to phenylalanine inclusive. Only the CDR3 portion is preserved as DNA: 36 bases, with reading frame beginning at the first base. The sample was PBMCs. The chain was built from TRBV13 and TRBJ2-5; D gene: possibly TRBD2, on 5 matching bases. The TCR was taken from a woman aged 45-65 years in good health and CMV-seropositive. For the CDR3, the sequence is CASSLGRGTQYF. The nucleotide sequence is given as TGTGCCAGCAGCTTAGGCCGGGGGACCCAGTACTTC.